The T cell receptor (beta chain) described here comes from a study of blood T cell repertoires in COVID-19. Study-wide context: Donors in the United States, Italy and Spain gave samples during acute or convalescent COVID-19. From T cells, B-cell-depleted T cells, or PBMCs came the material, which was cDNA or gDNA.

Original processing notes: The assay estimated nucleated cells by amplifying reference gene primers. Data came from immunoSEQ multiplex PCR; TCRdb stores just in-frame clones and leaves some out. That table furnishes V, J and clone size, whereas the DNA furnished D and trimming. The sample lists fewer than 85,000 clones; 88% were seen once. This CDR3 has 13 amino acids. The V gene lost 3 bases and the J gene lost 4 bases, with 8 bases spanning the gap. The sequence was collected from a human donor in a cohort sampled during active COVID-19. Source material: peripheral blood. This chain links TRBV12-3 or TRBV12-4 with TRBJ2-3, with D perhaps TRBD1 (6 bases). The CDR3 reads CASSFNRADTQYF. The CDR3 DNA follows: TGTGCCAGCAGTTTTAACAGGGCAGATACGCAGTATTTT.